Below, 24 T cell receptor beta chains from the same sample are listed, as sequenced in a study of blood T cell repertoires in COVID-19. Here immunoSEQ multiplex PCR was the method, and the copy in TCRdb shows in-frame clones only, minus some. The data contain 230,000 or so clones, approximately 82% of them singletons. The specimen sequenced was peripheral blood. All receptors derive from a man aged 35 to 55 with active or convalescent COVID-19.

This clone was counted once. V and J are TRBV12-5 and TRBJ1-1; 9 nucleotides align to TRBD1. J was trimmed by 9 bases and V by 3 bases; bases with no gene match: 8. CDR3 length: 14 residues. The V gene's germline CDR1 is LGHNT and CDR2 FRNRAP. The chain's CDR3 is CASGFGTGRNKAFF. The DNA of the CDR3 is TGTGCTAGTGGTTTCGGGACAGGGCGGAATAAAGCTTTCTTT. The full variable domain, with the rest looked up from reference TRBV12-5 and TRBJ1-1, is DARVTQTPRHKVTEMGQEVTMRCQPILGHNTVFWYRQTMMQGLELLAYFRNRAPLDDSGMPKDRFSAEMPDATLATLKIQPSEPRDSAVYFCASGFGTGRNKAFFGQGTRLTVV.

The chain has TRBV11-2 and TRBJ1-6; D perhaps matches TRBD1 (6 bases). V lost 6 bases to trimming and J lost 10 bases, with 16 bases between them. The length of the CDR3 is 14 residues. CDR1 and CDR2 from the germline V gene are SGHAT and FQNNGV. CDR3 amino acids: CASSKQGGGSPLHF. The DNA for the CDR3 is TGTGCCAGCAGTAAACAGGGTGGGGGATCACCCCTCCACTTT.

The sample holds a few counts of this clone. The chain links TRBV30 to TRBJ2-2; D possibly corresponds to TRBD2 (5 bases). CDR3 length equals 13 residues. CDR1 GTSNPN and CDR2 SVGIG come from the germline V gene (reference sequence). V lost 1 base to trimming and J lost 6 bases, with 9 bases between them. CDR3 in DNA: TGTGCCTGGAGTGAAAGCGGTTCCGGGGAGCTGTTTTTT. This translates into CAWSESGSGELFF.

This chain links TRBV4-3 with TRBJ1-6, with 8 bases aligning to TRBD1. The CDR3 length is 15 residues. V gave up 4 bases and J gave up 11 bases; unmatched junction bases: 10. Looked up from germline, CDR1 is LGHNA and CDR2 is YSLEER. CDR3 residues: CASSPTDRASAPLHF. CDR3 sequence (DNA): TGCGCCAGCAGCCCTACGGACAGGGCATCGGCACCCCTCCACTTT.

This CDR3 reads CASSQGQGPHIQYF. The CDR3 DNA reads TGTGCCAGCAGCCAGGGACAGGGTCCCCACATTCAGTACTTC. This chain connects TRBV4-2 to TRBJ2-4; 9 bases align to TRBD1. The V segment lost 3 bases and the J segment 8 bases; nucleotides outside the gene matches: 5. CDR3 length: 14 amino acids. Germline assignment: CDR1 LGHNA and CDR2 YNFKEQ.

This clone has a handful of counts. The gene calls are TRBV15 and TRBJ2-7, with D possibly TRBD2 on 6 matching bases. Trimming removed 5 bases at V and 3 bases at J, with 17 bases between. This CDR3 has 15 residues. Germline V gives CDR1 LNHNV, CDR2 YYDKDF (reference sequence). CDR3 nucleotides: TGTGCCACCAGCGGAGGGTCGGCGGGTTACTACGAGCAGTACTTC. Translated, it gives CATSGGSAGYYEQYF.

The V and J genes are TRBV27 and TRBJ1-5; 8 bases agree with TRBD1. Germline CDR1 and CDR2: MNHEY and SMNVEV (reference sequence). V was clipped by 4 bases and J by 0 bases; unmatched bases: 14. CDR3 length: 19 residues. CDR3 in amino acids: CASSSTGTGLYNSNQPQHF. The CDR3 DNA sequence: TGTGCCAGCAGTTCGACCGGGACAGGTCTATACAATAGCAATCAGCCCCAGCATTTT.

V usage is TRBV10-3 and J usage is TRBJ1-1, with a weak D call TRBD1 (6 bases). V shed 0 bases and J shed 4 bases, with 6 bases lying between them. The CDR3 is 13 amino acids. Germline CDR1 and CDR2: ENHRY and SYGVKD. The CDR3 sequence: CAISESGGTEAFF. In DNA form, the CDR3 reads TGTGCCATCAGTGAGTCAGGGGGCACTGAAGCTTTCTTT.

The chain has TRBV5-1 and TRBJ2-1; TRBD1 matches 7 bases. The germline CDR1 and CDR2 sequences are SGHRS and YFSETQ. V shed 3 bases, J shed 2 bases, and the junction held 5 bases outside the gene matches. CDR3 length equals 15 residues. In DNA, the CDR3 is TGCGCCAGCAGCTCGGGACAGCGAGCCTACAATGAGCAGTTCTTC. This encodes CASSSGQRAYNEQFF.

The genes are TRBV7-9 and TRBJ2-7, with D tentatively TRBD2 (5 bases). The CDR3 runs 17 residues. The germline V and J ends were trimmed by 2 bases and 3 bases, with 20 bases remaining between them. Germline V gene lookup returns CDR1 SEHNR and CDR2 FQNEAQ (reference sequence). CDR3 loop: CASSLWSDYKKNYEQYF. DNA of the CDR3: TGTGCCAGCAGCTTATGGTCAGACTACAAAAAAAACTACGAGCAGTACTTC.

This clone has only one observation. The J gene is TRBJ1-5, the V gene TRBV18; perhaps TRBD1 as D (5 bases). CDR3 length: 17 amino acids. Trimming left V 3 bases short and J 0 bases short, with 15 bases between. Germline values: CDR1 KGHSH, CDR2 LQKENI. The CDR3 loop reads CASSPAGGDYSNQPQHF. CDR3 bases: TGTGCCAGCTCACCCGCGGGGGGGGACTATAGCAATCAGCCCCAGCATTTT. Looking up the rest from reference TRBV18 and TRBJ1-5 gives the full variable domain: NAGVMQNPRHLVRRRGQEARLRCSPMKGHSHVYWYRQLPEEGLKFMVYLQKENIIDESGMPKERFSAEFPKEGPSILRIQQVVRGDSAAYFCASSPAGGDYSNQPQHFGDGTRLSIL.

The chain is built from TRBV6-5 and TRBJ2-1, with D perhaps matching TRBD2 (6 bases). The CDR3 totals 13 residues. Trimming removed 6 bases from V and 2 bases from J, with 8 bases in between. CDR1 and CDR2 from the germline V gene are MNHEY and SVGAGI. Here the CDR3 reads CASSWGAYNEQFF. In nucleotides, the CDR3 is TGTGCCAGCAGCTGGGGGGCCTACAATGAGCAGTTCTTC.

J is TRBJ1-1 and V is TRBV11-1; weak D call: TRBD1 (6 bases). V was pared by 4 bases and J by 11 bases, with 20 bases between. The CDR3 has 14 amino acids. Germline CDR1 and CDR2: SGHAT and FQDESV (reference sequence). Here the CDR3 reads CASSYADSAWEAFF. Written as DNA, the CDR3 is TGTGCCAGCAGCTACGCGGACAGCGCGTGGGAGGCTTTCTTT.

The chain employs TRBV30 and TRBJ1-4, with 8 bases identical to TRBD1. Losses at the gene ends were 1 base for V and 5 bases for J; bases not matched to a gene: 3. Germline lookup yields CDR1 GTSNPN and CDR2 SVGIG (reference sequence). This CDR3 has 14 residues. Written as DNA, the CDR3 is TGTGCCTGGAGTGGGGACAGGTTAAATGAAAAACTGTTTTTT. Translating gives CAWSGDRLNEKLFF.

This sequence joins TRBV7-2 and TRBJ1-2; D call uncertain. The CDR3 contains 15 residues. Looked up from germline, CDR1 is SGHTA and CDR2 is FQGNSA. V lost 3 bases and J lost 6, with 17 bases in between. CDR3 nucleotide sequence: TGTGCCAGCAGCTTGGGCGGAGGACTTTGGGATGGCTACACCTTC. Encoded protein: CASSLGGGLWDGYTF.

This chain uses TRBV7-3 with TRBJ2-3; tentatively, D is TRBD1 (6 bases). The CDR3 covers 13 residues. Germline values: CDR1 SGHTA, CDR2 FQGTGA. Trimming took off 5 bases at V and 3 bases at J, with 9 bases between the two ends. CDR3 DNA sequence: TGTGCCAGCAGCCACACAGGGACAGATACGCAGTATTTT. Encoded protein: CASSHTGTDTQYF.

The CDR3 here is CASSEPGSWTGGGETQYF. The CDR3 DNA reads as TGTGCCAGCAGTGAACCGGGTTCTTGGACAGGGGGAGGTGAGACCCAGTACTTC. The chain recombines TRBV6-1 with TRBJ2-5; 10 positions match TRBD1. Germline V lookup: CDR1 MNHNS, CDR2 SASEGT. V shed 2 bases, J shed 5 bases, and the junction held 14 bases outside the gene matches. This CDR3 spans 18 amino acids.

DNA for the CDR3: TGCGCCAGCAGCCAGGGGCAGAGTTCACCCCTCCACTTT. It translates to CASSQGQSSPLHF. The chain carries TRBV4-1 and TRBJ1-6; tentative D call: TRBD1 (5 bases). The germline gives CDR1 MGHRA, CDR2 YSYEKL. V lost 3 bases to trimming and J lost 9 bases, with 9 bases between them. The CDR3 spans 13 residues.

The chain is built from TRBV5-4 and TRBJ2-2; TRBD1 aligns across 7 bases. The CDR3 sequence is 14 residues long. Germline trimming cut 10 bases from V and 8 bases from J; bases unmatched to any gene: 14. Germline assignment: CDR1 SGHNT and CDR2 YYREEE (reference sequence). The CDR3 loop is CAASRTGINGELFF. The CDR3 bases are TGTGCCGCGTCGCGGACAGGTATCAATGGGGAGCTGTTTTTT. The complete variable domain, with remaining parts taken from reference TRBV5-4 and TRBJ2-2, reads ETGVTQSPTHLIKTRGQQVTLRCSSQSGHNTVSWYQQALGQGPQFIFQYYREEENGRGNFPPRFSGLQFPNYSSELNVNALELDDSALYLCAASRTGINGELFFGEGSRLTVL.

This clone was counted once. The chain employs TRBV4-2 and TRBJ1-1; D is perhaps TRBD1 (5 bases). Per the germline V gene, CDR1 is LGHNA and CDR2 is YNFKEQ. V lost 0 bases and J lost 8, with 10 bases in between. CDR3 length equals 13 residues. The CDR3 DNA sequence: TGTGCCAGCAGCCAAGATAGTAACAGGGAAGCTTTCTTT. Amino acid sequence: CASSQDSNREAFF.

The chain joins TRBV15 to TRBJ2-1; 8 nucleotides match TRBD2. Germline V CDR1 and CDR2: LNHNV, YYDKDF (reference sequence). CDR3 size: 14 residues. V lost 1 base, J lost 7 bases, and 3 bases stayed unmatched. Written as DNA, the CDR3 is TGTGCCACCAGCAGAGTCGGGAGGGATAATGAGCAGTTCTTC. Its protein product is CATSRVGRDNEQFF.

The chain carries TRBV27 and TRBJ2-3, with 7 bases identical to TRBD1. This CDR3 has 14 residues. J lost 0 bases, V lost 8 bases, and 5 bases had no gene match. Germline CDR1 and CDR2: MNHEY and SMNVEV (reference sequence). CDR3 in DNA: TGTGCCAGCCAGGGGGTTCCTAGCACAGATACGCAGTATTTT. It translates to CASQGVPSTDTQYF.

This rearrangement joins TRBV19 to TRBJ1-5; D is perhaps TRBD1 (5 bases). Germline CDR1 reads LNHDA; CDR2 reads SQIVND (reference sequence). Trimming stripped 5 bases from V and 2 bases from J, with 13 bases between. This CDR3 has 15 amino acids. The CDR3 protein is CASSGIRVGNQPQHF. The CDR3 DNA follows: TGTGCCAGTAGTGGCATCAGGGTTGGCAATCAGCCCCAGCATTTT.

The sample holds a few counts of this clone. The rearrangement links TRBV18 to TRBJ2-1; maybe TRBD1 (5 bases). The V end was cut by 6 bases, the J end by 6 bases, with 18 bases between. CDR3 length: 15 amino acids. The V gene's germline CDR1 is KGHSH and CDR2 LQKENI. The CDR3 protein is CASSPPIRQINEQFF. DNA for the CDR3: TGTGCCAGCTCTCCGCCCATCCGACAGATCAATGAGCAGTTCTTC.